This T cell receptor beta chain was retrieved from a study of metastatic and nonmetastatic thyroid tumors. TCRdb re-called the PCR reads via MiXCR. Of tens of thousands of clones listed, 25% to 35% are singletons. The CDR3 contains 18 residues. CDR1 SGHTA and CDR2 FQGTGA come from the germline V gene. V lost 0 bases and J 7 bases, leaving 22 bases between the germline ends. The entire patient cohort was treatment-naive prior to thyroid surgery. The sequenced material came from blood. The TCR comes from a female donor with papillary thyroid cancer or a benign thyroid nodule (not recorded which). Some clones in this sample may be carry-over from other donors' samples. The chain recombines TRBV7-3 with TRBJ2-1; possibly TRBD2 for D (5 bases). CDR3 nucleotide sequence: TGTGCCAGCAGCTTAACGCCCTCTAGCAGAGGAGTATATAATGAGCAGTTCTTC. Translated, it gives CASSLTPSSRGVYNEQFF.